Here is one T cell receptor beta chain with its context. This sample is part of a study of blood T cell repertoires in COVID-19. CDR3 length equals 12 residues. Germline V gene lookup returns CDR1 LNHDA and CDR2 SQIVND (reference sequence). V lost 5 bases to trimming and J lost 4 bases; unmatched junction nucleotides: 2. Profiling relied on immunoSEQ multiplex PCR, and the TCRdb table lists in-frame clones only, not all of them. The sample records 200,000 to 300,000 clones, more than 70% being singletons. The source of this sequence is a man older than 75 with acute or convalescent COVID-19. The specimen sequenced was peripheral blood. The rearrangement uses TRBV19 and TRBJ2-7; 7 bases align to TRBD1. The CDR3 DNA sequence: TGTGCCAGTAGTCTGACAGGGTACGAGCAGTACTTC. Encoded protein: CASSLTGYEQYF.